This TCR beta chain comes out of a study of patients and donors after allogeneic stem cell transplantation. This clonotype was seen many times. Trimming removed 2 bases from V and 11 bases from J, with 12 bases in between. Germline V gene sequence: CDR1 GTSNPN, CDR2 SVGIG (reference sequence). This CDR3 spans 11 amino acids. TCRdb ran MiXCR on the RT-PCR reads and lists one entry per CDR3 protein. The sample carries under 200,000 distinct CDR3 sequences, roughly 30% recorded once. This clonotype originated in a human donor who was either an allogeneic HSCT recipient or a stem cell or donor lymphocyte infusion donor (not recorded which). It is not recorded whose cells these are; they may come from a transplant donor. What was sequenced was blood, either unsorted or a sorted T cell fraction (not recorded which). The chain couples TRBV30 to TRBJ1-2; D is perhaps TRBD1 (6 bases). The CDR3 loop reads CAWSHRAYYTF. The CDR3 coding sequence is TGTGCCTGGAGTCACAGGGCTTATTACACCTTC.